Listed below are T cell receptor beta chains from one sample, sequenced in a study of Graves' ophthalmopathy and Graves' hyperthyroidism. From the multiplex PCR reads, TCRdb called clonotypes with MiXCR, one entry per CDR3 protein. This table has hundreds of thousands of distinct CDR3 sequences, roughly 21% appearing once. The sample comprised peripheral blood. These receptors were obtained from a woman younger than 30 with stable Graves' hyperthyroidism. Both conserved end residues are part of each CDR3. D genes are given only for firm matches. Some rows have no size entry. The others give once, few or many, or a class for an expanded clone.

d_gene	v_gene	abundance	j_gene	CDR3nt	CDR3aa
TRBD2	TRBV19	many	TRBJ2-7	TGTGCCAGTAGCACTAGCGGTGGGGACCTCTACGAGCAGTACTTC	CASSTSGGDLYEQYF
NA	TRBV6-1	once	TRBJ2-2	TGTGCCAGCACCGAGACAGAAACCGGGGAGCTGTTTTTT	CASTETETGELFF
TRBD2	TRBV20-1	many	TRBJ2-5	TGCAGTGCCCACCGGTCAGTAGCGGGAGACCGCACGCAAGAGACCCAGTACTTC	CSAHRSVAGDRTQETQYF
TRBD1	TRBV28	many	TRBJ2-7	TGTGCCAGCAGCCTCGCCGGACAGGGTGTTTCCTACGAGCAGTACTTC	CASSLAGQGVSYEQYF
NA	TRBV6-1	NA	TRBJ1-6	TGTGCCAGCAGGACCGGGACAATCAATTCACCCCTCCACTTT	CASRTGTINSPLHF
NA	TRBV12-3/TRBV12-4	few	TRBJ2-2	TGTGCCAGCAGACTAGACGGGGAGCTGTTTTTT	CASRLDGELFF
NA	TRBV7-2	NA	TRBJ1-1	TGTGCCAGCAGCAAGGGCCGGCAGACTGAAGCTTTCTTT	CASSKGRQTEAFF
NA	TRBV7-2	many	TRBJ1-1	TGTGCCAGCAGCTTCACGGAGGGCACTGAAGCTTTCTTT	CASSFTEGTEAFF
NA	TRBV12-3/TRBV12-4	NA	TRBJ2-7	TGTGCCAGCAGTTTAGCTGGATTCGACTACGAGCAGTACTTC	CASSLAGFDYEQYF
NA	TRBV30	many	TRBJ1-2	TGTGCCTGGAGTGTACAGAGCCTCTGGAGTGGCTACACCTTC	CAWSVQSLWSGYTF
TRBD1	TRBV29-1	NA	TRBJ2-2	TGCAGCGTCGTTAAAACTACAGGGGGCGTTCTCGGGGAGCTGTTTTTT	CSVVKTTGGVLGELFF
TRBD1	TRBV2	many	TRBJ1-5	TGTGCCAGCGCTTCACAGGGGTTAGATCAGCCCCAGCATTTT	CASASQGLDQPQHF
TRBD1	TRBV19	few	TRBJ2-5	TGTGCCAGTAGGAGACAGGGGGGCCAAGAGACCCAGTACTTC	CASRRQGGQETQYF
TRBD1	TRBV5-8	many	TRBJ1-1	TGTGCCAGCAGGGGTCGAAGACAGGGAAACACTGAAGCTTTCTTT	CASRGRRQGNTEAFF
NA	TRBV20-1	many	TRBJ2-5	TGCAGTGCTAGAGATAGGCCAGGGAGGATAGAGACCCAGTACTTC	CSARDRPGRIETQYF